This T cell receptor beta chain was recovered during a study of T cells in Graves' hyperthyroidism and ophthalmopathy. Trimming removed 3 bases from V and 0 bases from J; junction bases left unmatched: 6. Germline V gene data show CDR1 as MNHEY and CDR2 as SMNVEV (reference sequence). The CDR3 is made up of 16 amino acids. Amplification of TCR beta CDR3 regions was performed using RNA transcripts as template. First-round RT-PCR targeting the TCR CDR3 was performed with the HTBI primer set. TCRdb reprocessed the multiplex PCR reads via MiXCR and lists one record per CDR3 protein. The sample includes roughly 500,000 distinct CDR3 sequences, around 14% of them seen just once. This clonotype has a handful of counts.

The chain has TRBV27 and TRBJ2-3; TRBD2 aligns across 7 bases. This clonotype was obtained from a woman aged 25 to 45 with Graves' hyperthyroidism that later progressed to Graves' ophthalmopathy. Sequences were obtained from blood. The CDR3 here is CASSFLRAGSTDTQYF. The CDR3 DNA reads TGTGCCAGCAGTTTTTTGAGAGCGGGGAGCACAGATACGCAGTATTTT.